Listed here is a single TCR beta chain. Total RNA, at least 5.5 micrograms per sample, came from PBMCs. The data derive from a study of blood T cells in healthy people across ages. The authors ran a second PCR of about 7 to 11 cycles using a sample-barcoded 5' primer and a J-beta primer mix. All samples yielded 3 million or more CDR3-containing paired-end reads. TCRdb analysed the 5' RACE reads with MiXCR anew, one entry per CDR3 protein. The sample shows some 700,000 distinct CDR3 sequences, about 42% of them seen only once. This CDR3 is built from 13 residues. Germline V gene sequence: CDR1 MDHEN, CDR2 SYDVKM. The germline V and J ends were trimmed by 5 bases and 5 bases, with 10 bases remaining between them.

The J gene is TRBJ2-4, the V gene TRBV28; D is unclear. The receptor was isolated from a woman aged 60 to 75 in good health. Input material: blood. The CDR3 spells CASSLVAENIQYF. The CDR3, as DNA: TGTGCCAGCAGTCTGGTGGCCGAAAACATTCAGTACTTC.